The TCR beta chain described here comes from a study of CD8 T cells in Susac syndrome. Overall study results and limits: As acknowledged by the study, its TCR sequencing and HLA analysis included a relatively small number of individuals.

The CDR3 consists of 20 residues. After removal of 1 base from V and 1 base from J, the junction contained 18 bases not matched to a gene. In germline, CDR1 is SQVTM, CDR2 ANQGSEA. As to this clonotype: No antigen is known for it.

CD8+ and CD4+ T cells circulating in blood were sequenced for TCR beta. Negative magnetic isolation gave CD8+ and CD4+ cells; FACS enriched CD8+ TEMRA. An amount of RNA that ranged from roughly 0.5 to 1 ug was reverse transcribed with random hexamers. The method of amplification for TCR beta CDR3 was immunoSEQ multiplex PCR, covering 54 Vbeta and 13 Jbeta. One entry per CDR3 protein, called by TCRdb with MiXCR from the immunoSEQ multiplex PCR reads. This table holds some 100,000 distinct CDR3 sequences, just under 95% found once. This receptor was obtained from a human donor in good health. Input material: CD8+ T cells from PBMCs. The rearrangement joins TRBV29-1 to TRBJ2-3; TRBD2 aligns across 9 bases. The CDR3 DNA follows: TGCAGCGTTGAAGGCCCGTCAAGGCGGGGGGGCCTTGTAGGCACAGATACGCAGTATTTT. This sequence encodes CSVEGPSRRGGLVGTDTQYF.